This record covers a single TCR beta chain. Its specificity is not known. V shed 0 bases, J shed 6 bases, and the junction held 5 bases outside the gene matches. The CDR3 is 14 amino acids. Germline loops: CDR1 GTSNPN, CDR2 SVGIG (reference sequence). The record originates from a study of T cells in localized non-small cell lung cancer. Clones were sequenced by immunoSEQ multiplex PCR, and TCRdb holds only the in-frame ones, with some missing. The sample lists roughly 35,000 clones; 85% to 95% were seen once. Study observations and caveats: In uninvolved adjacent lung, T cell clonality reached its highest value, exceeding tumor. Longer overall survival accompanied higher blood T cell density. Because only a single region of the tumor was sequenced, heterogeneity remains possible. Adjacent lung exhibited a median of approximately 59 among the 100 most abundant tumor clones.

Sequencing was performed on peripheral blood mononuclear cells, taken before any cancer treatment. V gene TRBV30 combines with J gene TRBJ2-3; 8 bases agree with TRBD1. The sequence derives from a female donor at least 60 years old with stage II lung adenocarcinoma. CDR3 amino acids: CAWSVSGGRDTQYF. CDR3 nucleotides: TGTGCCTGGAGTGTATCAGGGGGCCGGGATACGCAGTATTTT.